The 15 T cell receptor beta chains below were found in one sample sequenced in a study of molecular identifiers for immune sequencing clone quantification. TCRdb itself ran the PCR reads through MiXCR, one entry per CDR3 protein. In the table there are approximately 590,000 distinct CDR3 sequences, roughly 25% of which are singletons. Sequences were obtained from naive CD8+ T cells from blood, with Jurkat cell RNA spiked in. Regarding subset: FACS-sorted CD8+CD4-CCR7+CD45RA+ naive T cells. These receptors all stem from a human donor in good health. Some libraries in this study had Jurkat cell RNA spiked in.

For this clonotype: A single base separates this from a much larger clone, so it may be a read error. The chain employs TRBV7-9 and TRBJ2-4; a weak D match, TRBD2 (6 bases). Germline assignment: CDR1 SEHNR and CDR2 FQNEAQ (reference sequence). The CDR3 extends over 15 amino acids. With 5 bases removed from V and 8 bases from J, the gap between germline ends came to 19 bases. The CDR3 loop reads CASSLAVWRDDIQYF. CDR3 in DNA: TGTGCCAGCAGCCTCGCGGTGTGGAGGGATGACATTCAGTACTTC.

This clonotype was observed many times. This chain connects TRBV12-3 or TRBV12-4 to TRBJ1-5, with D maybe TRBD1 (5 bases). Trimming took off 7 bases at V and 3 bases at J, with 13 bases between the two ends. CDR3 length: 14 residues. The CDR3 is CASTREGYNQPQHF. In DNA, the CDR3 is TGTGCCAGCACGCGCGAGGGGTACAATCAGCCCCAGCATTTT.

In its sample, this clonotype was seen a few times. This sequence joins TRBV19 and TRBJ2-1; TRBD2 aligns across 12 bases. The trim removed 2 bases at V and 7 bases at J, leaving 0 bases unmatched. Germline V gene lookup returns CDR1 LNHDA and CDR2 SQIVND (reference sequence). The CDR3 length is 14 residues. CDR3: CASSITSGRNEQFF. The CDR3 nucleotides read TGTGCCAGTAGTATAACTAGCGGGAGGAATGAGCAGTTCTTC.

The chain employs TRBV20-1 and TRBJ2-5; 10 nucleotides agree with TRBD2. The CDR3 is made up of 15 amino acids. The V gene's germline CDR1 is DFQATT and CDR2 SNEGSKA (reference sequence). J gave up 1 base and V 4 bases, and 6 bases lay outside the gene matches. The CDR3 DNA reads as TGCAGTGCTAATACCGGGACTAGCGTCCAAGAGACCCAGTACTTC. It encodes CSANTGTSVQETQYF.

The chain combines TRBV5-1 with TRBJ1-2, with 8 bases aligning to TRBD1. This CDR3 has 14 residues. Germline lookup yields CDR1 SGHRS and CDR2 YFSETQ. Trimming took 0 bases from V and 7 from J; bases not matched to a gene: 5. CDR3 coding DNA: TGCGCCAGCAGCTTGGGACAGGGGAATACTGGCTACACCTTC. It translates to CASSLGQGNTGYTF.

This clonotype was detected many times. This chain joins TRBV19 and TRBJ1-5; TRBD1 matches 8 bases. The CDR3 is made up of 16 amino acids. V dropped 3 bases and J dropped 5; count of bases not matched to a gene: 9. The germline CDR1 and CDR2 sequences are LNHDA and SQIVND (reference sequence). The CDR3 bases are TGTGCCAGTAGTATCTTTTTCGGACAGGGAGATCAGCCCCAGCATTTT. Translating it yields CASSIFFGQGDQPQHF.

For this clonotype: Just one base apart from a much larger clone, this may be a read error. CDR3 region: CSVEDPRGFLGELFF. In DNA form, the CDR3 reads TGCAGCGTTGAAGATCCCAGGGGTTTCCTCGGGGAGCTGTTTTTT. The chain employs TRBV29-1 and TRBJ2-2; weak D call: TRBD1 (6 bases). The CDR3 totals 15 residues. The V end lost 0 bases, the J end lost 7 bases, and 15 bases lay between the germline ends. The germline CDR1 and CDR2 sequences are SQVTM and ANQGSEA.

This clonotype appeared many times. The J gene is TRBJ1-1, the V gene TRBV6-5; a possible D gene is TRBD1 (6 bases). CDR3 length: 14 amino acids. The V and J ends lost 2 bases and 4 bases respectively, with 11 bases between them. Germline V lookup: CDR1 MNHEY, CDR2 SVGAGI. CDR3 protein: CASSYGGGRTEAFF. CDR3 bases: TGTGCCAGCAGTTACGGCGGGGGCCGCACTGAAGCTTTCTTT.

The chain links TRBV19 to TRBJ2-7, with a tentative D call TRBD1 (5 bases). Per the germline V gene, CDR1 is LNHDA and CDR2 is SQIVND (reference sequence). Trimming left V 0 bases short and J 3 bases short, with 12 bases between. The CDR3 has 15 residues. In nucleotides, the CDR3 is TGTGCCAGTAGTATAGATCTAGGGCAGGGCTACGAGCAGTACTTC. Translated, it gives CASSIDLGQGYEQYF.

In this sample, this clonotype turned up many times. V usage is TRBV7-9 and J usage is TRBJ2-3, with 8 bases that match TRBD2. In germline, CDR1 is SEHNR, CDR2 FQNEAQ (reference sequence). V gave up 5 bases and J gave up 4 bases; unmatched junction bases: 5. The CDR3 sequence is 14 residues long. The CDR3 DNA reads TGTGCCAGCAGCCCCACCGGGGGGGCAGATACGCAGTATTTT. Encoded protein: CASSPTGGADTQYF.

A word on this clonotype: Given a much more abundant clone one base away, this may be a read error. This chain uses TRBV9 with TRBJ2-3; TRBD1 agrees at 7 bases. After removal of 4 bases from V and 2 bases from J, the junction contained 4 bases not matched to a gene. Germline V CDR1 and CDR2: SGDLS, YYNGEE. There are 14 residues in the CDR3. The CDR3 nucleotides read TGTGCCAGCAGCCATGACAGGGTCACAGATACGCAGTATTTT. This sequence encodes CASSHDRVTDTQYF.

Note on this clonotype: A single base separates this from a much larger clone, so it may be a read error. The conserved final phenylalanine or tryptophan is absent from the CDR3, which likely points to a read error. The J gene is TRBJ2-7, the V gene TRBV5-4, with 10 bases that match TRBD1. CDR1 is SGHNT and CDR2 is YYREEE in the germline V gene (reference sequence). The CDR3 runs 15 residues. V lost 4 bases to trimming and J lost 4 bases; unmatched junction nucleotides: 8. This CDR3 reads CASSETTGGLYEQYI. DNA of the CDR3: TGTGCCAGCAGCGAAACGACAGGGGGCTTATACGAGCAGTACATC.

Details on this clonotype: A read error may explain this, as a much larger clone is one base away. This rearrangement joins TRBV6-2 or TRBV6-3 to TRBJ1-1; D perhaps matches TRBD1 (5 bases). Germline CDR1 and CDR2: MNHEY and SVGEGT. This CDR3 spans 14 amino acids. CDR3 sequence reads: CVSCLTVMNTEAFF. Here the CDR3 DNA reads TGTGTCAGCTGTTTGACAGTCATGAACACTGAAGCTTTCTTT.

Remarks on this clonotype: The junction does not match germline at one end; this may be a read error. V and J are TRBV7-9 and TRBJ2-1; 9 nucleotides line up with TRBD1. CDR1 and CDR2 (germline): SEHNR, FQNEAQ (reference sequence). The CDR3 spans 16 residues. Written as DNA, the CDR3 is TGTGTCAGCAGCTTAGTTGGGACAGGGTATCTGGATGAGCAGTTCTTC. It translates to CVSSLVGTGYLDEQFF.

As to this clonotype: This may be a read error, as it is one base from a much larger clone. J is TRBJ2-5 and V is TRBV29-1; a possible D gene is TRBD2 (5 bases). The V end lost 5 bases, the J end lost 9 bases, and 16 bases lay between the germline ends. This CDR3 has 12 amino acids. The germline V gene encodes CDR1 SQVTM and CDR2 ANQGSEA. The CDR3 bases are TGCAGCGTTCTCGTCATTTCGGAGGCCCAGTACTTC. It translates to CSVLVISEAQYF.